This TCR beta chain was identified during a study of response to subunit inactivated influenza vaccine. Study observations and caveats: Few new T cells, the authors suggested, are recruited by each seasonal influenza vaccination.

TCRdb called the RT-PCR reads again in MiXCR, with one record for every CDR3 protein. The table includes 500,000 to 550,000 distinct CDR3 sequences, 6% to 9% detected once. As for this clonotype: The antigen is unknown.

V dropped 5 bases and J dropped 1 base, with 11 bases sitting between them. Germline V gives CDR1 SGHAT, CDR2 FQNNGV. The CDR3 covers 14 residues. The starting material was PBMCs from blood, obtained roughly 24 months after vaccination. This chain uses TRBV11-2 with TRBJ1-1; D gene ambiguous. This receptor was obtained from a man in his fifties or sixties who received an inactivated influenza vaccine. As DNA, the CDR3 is TGTGCCAGCAGCGCTGCTATGGCGAACACTGAAGCTTTCTTT. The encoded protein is CASSAAMANTEAFF.